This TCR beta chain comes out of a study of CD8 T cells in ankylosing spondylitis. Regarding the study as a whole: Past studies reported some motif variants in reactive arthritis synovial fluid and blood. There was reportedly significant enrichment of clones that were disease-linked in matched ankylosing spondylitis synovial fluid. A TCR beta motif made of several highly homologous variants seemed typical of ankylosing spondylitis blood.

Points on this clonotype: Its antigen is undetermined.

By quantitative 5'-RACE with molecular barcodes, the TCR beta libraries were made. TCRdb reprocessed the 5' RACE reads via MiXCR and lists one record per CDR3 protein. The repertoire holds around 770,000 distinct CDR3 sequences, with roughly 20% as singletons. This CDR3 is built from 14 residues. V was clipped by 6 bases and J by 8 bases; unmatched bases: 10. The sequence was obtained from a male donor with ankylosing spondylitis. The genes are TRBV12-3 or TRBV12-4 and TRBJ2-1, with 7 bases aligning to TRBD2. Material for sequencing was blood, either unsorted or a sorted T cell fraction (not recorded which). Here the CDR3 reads CASSDLSGRYEQFF. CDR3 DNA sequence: TGTGCCAGCAGCGACTTATCCGGGAGGTATGAGCAGTTCTTC.